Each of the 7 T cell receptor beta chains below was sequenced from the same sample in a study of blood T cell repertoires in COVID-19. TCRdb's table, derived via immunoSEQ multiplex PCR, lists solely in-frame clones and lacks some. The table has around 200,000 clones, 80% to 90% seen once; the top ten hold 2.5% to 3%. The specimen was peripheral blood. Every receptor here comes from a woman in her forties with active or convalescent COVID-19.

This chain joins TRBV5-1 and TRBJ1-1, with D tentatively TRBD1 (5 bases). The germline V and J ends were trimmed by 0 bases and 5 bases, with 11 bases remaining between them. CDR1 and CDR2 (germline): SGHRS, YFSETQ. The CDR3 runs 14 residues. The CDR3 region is CASSLGLRGTEAFF. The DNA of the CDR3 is TGCGCCAGCAGCTTGGGCCTCCGGGGGACTGAAGCTTTCTTT.

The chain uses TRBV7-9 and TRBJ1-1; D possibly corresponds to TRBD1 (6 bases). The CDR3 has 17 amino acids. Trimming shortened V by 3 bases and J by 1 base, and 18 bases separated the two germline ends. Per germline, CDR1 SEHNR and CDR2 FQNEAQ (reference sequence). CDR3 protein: CASSFVAGGTWNTEAFF. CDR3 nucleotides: TGTGCCAGCAGCTTCGTGGCGGGGGGGACATGGAACACTGAAGCTTTCTTT.

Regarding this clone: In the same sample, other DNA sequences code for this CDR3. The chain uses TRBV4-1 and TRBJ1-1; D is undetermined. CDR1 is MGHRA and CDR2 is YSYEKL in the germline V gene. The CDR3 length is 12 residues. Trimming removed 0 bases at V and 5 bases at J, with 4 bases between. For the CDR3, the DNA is TGCGCCAGCAGCCAAGACAGGACTGAAGCTTTCTTT. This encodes CASSQDRTEAFF.

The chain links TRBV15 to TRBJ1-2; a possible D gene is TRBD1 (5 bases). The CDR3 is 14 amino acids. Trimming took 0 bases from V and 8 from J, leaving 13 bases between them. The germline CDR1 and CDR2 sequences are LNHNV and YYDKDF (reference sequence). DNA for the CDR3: TGTGCCACCAGCAGAGAGGGCAGGGTAGGAGGCTACACCTTC. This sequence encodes CATSREGRVGGYTF.

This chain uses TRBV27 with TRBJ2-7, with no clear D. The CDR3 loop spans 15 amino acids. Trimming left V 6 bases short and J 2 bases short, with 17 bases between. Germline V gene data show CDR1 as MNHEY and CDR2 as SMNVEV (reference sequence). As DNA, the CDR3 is TGTGCCAGCAGCGCCGGTACCGTCATCACCTACGAGCAGTACTTC. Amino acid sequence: CASSAGTVITYEQYF.

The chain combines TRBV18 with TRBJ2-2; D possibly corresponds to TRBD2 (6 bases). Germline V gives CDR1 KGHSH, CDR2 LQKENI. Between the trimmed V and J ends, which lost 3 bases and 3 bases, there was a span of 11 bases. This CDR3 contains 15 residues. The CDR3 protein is CASSPAGHDTGELFF. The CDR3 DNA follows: TGTGCCAGCTCACCTGCGGGGCATGACACCGGGGAGCTGTTTTTT.

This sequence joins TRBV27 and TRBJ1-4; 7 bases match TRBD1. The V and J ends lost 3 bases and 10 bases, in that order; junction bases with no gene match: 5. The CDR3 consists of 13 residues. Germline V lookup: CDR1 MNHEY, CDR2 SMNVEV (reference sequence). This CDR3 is CASSFNRGAKLFF. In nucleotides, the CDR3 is TGTGCCAGCAGTTTTAACAGGGGTGCAAAACTGTTTTTT.